This T cell receptor beta chain was recovered during a study of blood T cell repertoires in COVID-19. Study information: COVID-19 samples from acute and convalescent phases originated in the United States, Italy and Spain. PBMCs, B-cell-depleted T cells, or T cells were the source of the cDNA or gDNA that made up the material.

Germline V gene lookup returns CDR1 WSHSY and CDR2 SAAADI. The CDR3 runs to 16 residues. Trimming took 6 bases from V and 4 from J; bases not matched to a gene: 10. In the original workflow: From reference gene primer amplification, estimates of nucleated cell counts were derived. Profiling relied on immunoSEQ multiplex PCR, and the TCRdb table lists in-frame clones only, not all of them. V and J calls plus clone size are reproduced from that table; the DNA served to infer D and trimming. This repertoire shows fewer than 100,000 clones, about 82% found once; its top ten account for 8.5% to 10%. This TCR was recovered from a man in his fifties with COVID-19, enrolled during active disease. The V and J genes are TRBV10-2 and TRBJ2-1, with 9 bases identical to TRBD2. Sequenced material: peripheral blood. CDR3 loop: CASSPPAGGGYNEQFF. In DNA, the CDR3 is TGCGCCAGCAGCCCACCGGCGGGAGGGGGATACAATGAGCAGTTCTTC.